The next 25 T cell receptor beta chains were all read from a single sample in a study of immune heterogeneity within non-small cell lung tumors. Multiplex PCR with 32 V and 13 J primers amplified TCR beta CDR3. In TCRdb, the multiplex PCR reads were re-called with MiXCR into one record per CDR3 protein. The sample shows fewer than 13,000 distinct CDR3 sequences, under 30% of them seen only once. Template input was genomic DNA from bulk tumor (around 630 ng per sample). Spaced far apart, several biopsies were taken from each primary tumor during surgery. Patients underwent curative surgery for non-small cell lung cancer (untreated and newly diagnosed). Sequenced: lung tumor tissue. The receptors stem from a woman aged 55-70 years with non-small cell lung cancer.

Note on this clonotype: One base away lies a much larger clone, so this may be a sequencing read error. The V and J genes are TRBV11-3 and TRBJ2-7; D call uncertain. Germline lookup yields CDR1 SGHNT and CDR2 YENEEA. Trimming removed 0 bases at V and 10 bases at J, with 13 bases between. CDR3 length equals 13 residues. The CDR3 here is CASSLDYSTDQYF. CDR3 nucleotide sequence: TGTGCCAGCAGCTTAGATTACTCAACCGATCAGTACTTC.

This clonotype was detected a few times. The V call is TRBV19, the J call TRBJ2-1, with TRBD1 matching over 10 bases. V was pared by 7 bases and J by 5 bases, with 8 bases of the junction left unmatched. The CDR3 is 15 residues long. Germline V gene sequence: CDR1 LNHDA, CDR2 SQIVND (reference sequence). CDR3 loop: CASKRQGAIDNEQFF. CDR3 sequence (DNA): TGTGCCAGTAAAAGACAGGGGGCAATAGACAATGAGCAGTTCTTC.

Sample share makes this clonotype medium-sized. The chain joins TRBV13 to TRBJ2-1; D unresolved. Germline V gene sequence: CDR1 PRHDT, CDR2 FYEKMQ (reference sequence). CDR3 size: 15 residues. Trimming stripped 3 bases from V and 0 bases from J, with 9 bases between. CDR3: CASSLDERSYNEQFF. The CDR3 DNA is TGTGCCAGCAGCTTGGACGAGCGCTCCTACAATGAGCAGTTCTTC.

This clonotype was detected many times. The chain is built from TRBV25-1 and TRBJ2-1, with 9 nucleotides matching TRBD1. CDR3 length: 16 amino acids. The germline gives CDR1 MGHDK, CDR2 SYGVNS. V trimming: 2 bases; J trimming: 0 bases; junction bases outside the gene matches: 2. Here the CDR3 reads CASSEAGQGSYNEQFF. The DNA of the CDR3 is TGTGCCAGCAGTGAAGCGGGACAGGGCTCCTACAATGAGCAGTTCTTC.

This clonotype counts as medium-sized. The V and J genes are TRBV27 and TRBJ1-2; weak D call: TRBD1 (5 bases). Germline V gene data show CDR1 as MNHEY and CDR2 as SMNVEV (reference sequence). The CDR3 extends over 14 amino acids. V dropped 6 bases and J dropped 4 bases, with 15 bases sitting between them. The chain's CDR3 is CASSPGMGLYGYTF. CDR3 sequence (DNA): TGTGCCAGCAGCCCTGGTATGGGACTCTATGGCTACACCTTC.

The V call is TRBV12-5, the J call TRBJ2-7; no definite D call. The CDR3 is 9 amino acids. CDR1 and CDR2 from the germline V gene are LGHNT and FRNRAP. The CDR3 is CPPPYEQYF. The CDR3, as DNA: TGTCCCCCCCCATACGAGCAGTACTTC.

This clonotype is labeled as medium-sized. The junction differs from germline at one of its ends, possibly a read error. The chain is built from TRBV6-2 or TRBV6-3 and TRBJ2-7; D is possibly TRBD1 or TRBD2 (6 bases each). The germline V gene encodes CDR1 MNHEY and CDR2 SVGEGT. The CDR3 has 10 residues. Here the CDR3 reads CASSFSRGHF. The CDR3 DNA follows: TGTGCCAGCAGTTTTTCTCGGGGGCACTTC.

With respect to this clonotype: It may be a read error: a sequence one base away is much more abundant. Given the absence of the conserved phenylalanine or tryptophan at the CDR3 end, a read error is likely. The chain is built from TRBV6-1 and TRBJ2-1; the match to TRBD2 covers 11 bases. J was trimmed by 10 bases and V by 6 bases; bases with no gene match: 5. Germline V gives CDR1 MNHNS, CDR2 SASEGT. The CDR3 length is 13 residues. The CDR3 reads CASRPRLAGEQFL. As DNA, the CDR3 is TGTGCCAGCAGACCCAGACTAGCGGGGGAGCAGTTCCTC.

This clonotype is classed as medium-sized. The rearrangement joins TRBV12-3 or TRBV12-4 to TRBJ2-7; TRBD2 matches at 7 bases. After removal of 7 bases from V and 7 bases from J, the junction contained 7 bases not matched to a gene. CDR3 size: 12 residues. In DNA form, the CDR3 reads TGTGCCAGCACGGGGCCAGCGGGGGAGCAGTACTTC. It translates to CASTGPAGEQYF.

By sample fraction, this clonotype is large. V is TRBV7-9 and J is TRBJ1-1; a possible D gene is TRBD1 (5 bases). The CDR3 sequence is 15 residues long. Germline V gene data show CDR1 as SEHNR and CDR2 as FQNEAQ (reference sequence). The V end lost 5 bases, the J end lost 1 base, and 14 bases lay between the germline ends. As DNA, the CDR3 is TGTGCCAGCAGCCCGCCCCAGGGTTCGAACACTGAAGCTTTCTTT. Translation: CASSPPQGSNTEAFF.

In its sample, this clonotype ranks as medium-sized (0.01 to 0.1%). The V gene is TRBV30, the J gene TRBJ1-2, with a weak D call TRBD1 (5 bases). Germline V gene data show CDR1 as GTSNPN and CDR2 as SVGIG (reference sequence). The CDR3 extends over 15 amino acids. V was cut by 0 bases and J by 7 bases, with 18 bases left in between. The CDR3 coding sequence is TGTGCCTGGAGTGTACAAGGGGCCAGGGCCGGTGGCTACACCTTC. Encoded protein: CAWSVQGARAGGYTF.

The rearrangement uses TRBV7-2 and TRBJ2-1; D gene uncertain. V lost 1 base and J lost 4, with 8 bases in between. Per germline, CDR1 SGHTA and CDR2 FQGNSA. The CDR3 totals 14 residues. The chain's CDR3 is CASSLDGNYNEQFF. The CDR3 coding sequence is TGTGCCAGCAGCTTAGACGGTAATTACAATGAGCAGTTCTTC.

This clonotype has more than one count but fewer than ten. One end of the junction varies from germline; a read error may be responsible. The rearrangement links TRBV4-3 to TRBJ2-1, with 10 bases lining up with TRBD2. Germline CDR1 is LGHNA and CDR2 is YSLEER. CDR3 length: 16 amino acids. The CDR3 nucleotides are TGCGCCAACAGCCAAGAGGAGCGGGAGGGTTACAATGAGCAGTTCTTC. Protein sequence: CANSQEEREGYNEQFF.

This clonotype has a count of ten or more. V and J are TRBV9 and TRBJ2-2, with D uncertain. CDR3 length equals 15 residues. Germline V gene data show CDR1 as SGDLS and CDR2 as YYNGEE. V lost 0 bases and J 4 bases, leaving 10 bases between the germline ends. The CDR3 DNA reads TGTGCCAGCAGCGTAGGGCCGAGACCCACCGGGGAGCTGTTTTTT. Residues: CASSVGPRPTGELFF.

This clonotype was seen ten or more times. This chain connects TRBV7-2 to TRBJ2-1; no clear D gene. Germline CDR1 SGHTA, CDR2 FQGNSA. Trimming pared 5 bases from V and 7 bases from J, leaving 6 bases between. The CDR3 is 11 amino acids. The CDR3 bases are TGTGCCAGCAGCATAACTAATGAGCAGTTCTTC. Its protein is CASSITNEQFF.

To note about this clonotype: A much larger clone lies a single base off, so this may be a read error. The CDR3 carries no conserved terminal phenylalanine or tryptophan, so it likely arises from a read error. V is TRBV6-2 or TRBV6-3 and J is TRBJ2-2; 7 bases are a match to TRBD1. The length of the CDR3 is 14 residues. Germline assignment: CDR1 MNHEY and CDR2 SVGEGT. The junction had 5 bases not matched to a gene; V was cut back by 2 bases and J by 8 bases. This chain's CDR3 is CASSYEGAEGELFS. In DNA, the CDR3 is TGTGCCAGCAGTTACGAGGGGGCGGAGGGGGAGCTGTTTTCT.

This sequence joins TRBV19 and TRBJ2-2; D is ambiguous. Trimming cost V 6 bases and J 1 base, with 6 bases left between them. The germline V gene encodes CDR1 LNHDA and CDR2 SQIVND (reference sequence). The CDR3 loop spans 13 amino acids. The CDR3 coding sequence is TGTGCCAGTAGGGACCAGAACACCGGGGAGCTGTTTTTT. Its translation: CASRDQNTGELFF.

Points on this clonotype: A read error is possible here, since a much larger clone lies one base away. The chain recombines TRBV28 with TRBJ1-1; no reliable D call. The CDR3 sequence is 12 residues long. The V gene's germline CDR1 is MDHEN and CDR2 SYDVKM. The CDR3 nucleotides read TGTGCGACGATCCGTCTGAACACTGAAGCTTTCTTT. Translation gives CATIRLNTEAFF. Full variable domain (missing parts from reference TRBV28 and TRBJ1-1): DVKVTQSSRYLVKRTGEKVFLECVQDMDHENMFWYRQDPGLGLRLIYFSYDVKMKEKGDIPEGYSVSREKKERFSLILESASTNQTSMYLCATIRLNTEAFFGQGTRLTVV.

This clonotype has more than one count but fewer than ten. This may be a read error, as it is one base from a much larger clone. The missing conserved phenylalanine or tryptophan at the end of this CDR3 makes a read error likely. This CDR3 is CASSERAPPNQPQHI. The CDR3 region has the DNA TGTGCCAGCAGTGAACGGGCCCCCCCCAATCAGCCCCAGCATATT. This chain links TRBV2 with TRBJ1-5; D gene uncertain. V dropped 2 bases and J dropped 3 bases, with 11 bases sitting between them. The CDR3 length is 15 residues. Germline values: CDR1 SNHLY, CDR2 FYNNEI.

This chain connects TRBV28 to TRBJ1-1, with TRBD1 identical over 8 bases. Germline values: CDR1 MDHEN, CDR2 SYDVKM. The V and J ends lost 4 bases and 10 bases, in that order; junction bases with no gene match: 11. The CDR3 contains 14 residues. DNA of the CDR3: TGTGCCAGCAGTTCCGGGACAGGAACAGGTCGAGCTTTCTTT. Protein: CASSSGTGTGRAFF.

With respect to this clonotype: Just one base apart from a much larger clone, this may be a read error. V usage is TRBV19 and J usage is TRBJ2-2, with 8 bases that match TRBD1. Germline CDR1 and CDR2: LNHDA and SQIVND (reference sequence). The CDR3 loop spans 15 amino acids. V lost 0 bases and J lost 4; bases outside the gene matches: 1. CDR3 sequence: CASSIEQGGTGELFF. The CDR3 DNA reads as TGTGCCAGTAGTATAGAACAGGGGGGCACCGGGGAGCTGTTTTTT. The entire variable domain, with the rest obtained from reference TRBV19 and TRBJ2-2, is as follows: DGGITQSPKYLFRKEGQNVTLSCEQNLNHDAMYWYRQDPGQGLRLIYYSQIVNDFQKGDIAEGYSVSREKKESFPLTVTSAQKNPTAFYLCASSIEQGGTGELFFGEGSRLTVL.

V and J are TRBV3-1 and TRBJ2-5; possibly TRBD1 or TRBD2 for D (6 bases each). V lost 0 bases to trimming and J lost 4 bases, with 12 bases between them. The CDR3 totals 15 residues. Germline CDR1 reads LGHDT; CDR2 reads YNNKEL (reference sequence). The CDR3 sequence is CASSQDTGRGETQYF. Here the CDR3 DNA reads TGTGCCAGCAGCCAAGATACAGGGCGGGGAGAGACCCAGTACTTC.

Concerning this clonotype itself: A much more abundant neighbour one base away suggests this may be a read error. The genes are TRBV30 and TRBJ1-4, with D possibly being TRBD1 (6 bases). The CDR3 contains 14 residues. The germline CDR1 and CDR2 sequences are GTSNPN and SVGIG (reference sequence). V gave up 8 bases and J gave up 8 bases, with 21 bases separating them. CDR3 DNA sequence: TGTGCCCCCTACAGGGCCCAGATTGGAGAAAAACTGTTTTTT. This codes for CAPYRAQIGEKLFF.

This clonotype was seen a few times. This chain links TRBV20-1 with TRBJ2-2; 9 positions match TRBD2. This CDR3 comprises 15 residues. The germline V gene encodes CDR1 DFQATT and CDR2 SNEGSKA (reference sequence). The V gene end was trimmed by 1 base and the J gene end by 6 bases; junction bases not matched to a gene: 6. This CDR3 reads CSARVAGEYAGELFF. CDR3 in DNA: TGCAGTGCTAGAGTAGCGGGAGAGTATGCCGGGGAGCTGTTTTTT.

This clonotype qualifies as medium-sized. V and J are TRBV2 and TRBJ1-1; D is ambiguous. Between the trimmed V and J ends, which lost 6 bases and 4 bases, there was a span of 12 bases. Germline V CDR1 and CDR2: SNHLY, FYNNEI. This CDR3 comprises 13 residues. The CDR3 loop reads CASRNRVFTEAFF. As DNA, the CDR3 is TGTGCCAGCAGGAATCGGGTATTCACTGAAGCTTTCTTT.